The clone carrying this TCR beta chain was seen a handful of times. Antigen specificity is unknown. This sample was taken from a study of T-cell reconstitution after alpha-beta-depleted transplantation in children. Germline-derived CDR1 and CDR2 are MNHEY and SVGAGI. The V end lost 4 bases, the J end lost 7 bases, and 14 bases lay between the germline ends. This CDR3 has 14 amino acids. Unique molecular identifiers were incorporated during preparation of the TCRbeta library. TCRdb reanalysed the PCR reads using MiXCR and keeps one entry per CDR3 protein. The sample contains approximately 520,000 distinct CDR3 sequences, about an eighth of which appear only once. Findings and caveats of the study: At one year after transplant, newly produced T cells mostly accounted for T-cell counts and diversity. Surviving recipient T cells and intrathymic progenitors accounted for some patients' high TCRbeta diversity at day 60. Where alpha-beta T cells came from about two months after transplant was reportedly several hundred expanded graft clones.

The TCR sequence derives from a female patient aged 2 to 10 who had a stem cell transplant for aplastic anemia, so the T cells may come from the graft donor. Sequenced here: PBMCs, mostly from graft donor cells, sampled 180 days after TCRalphabeta/CD19-depleted stem cell transplant. The chain is built from TRBV6-5 and TRBJ2-4; no reliable D call. CDR3 bases: TGTGCCAGCAGTTCCGGGCCCCAGAGGAACATTCAGTACTTC. Protein product: CASSSGPQRNIQYF.